One and the same sample provided the 28 T cell receptor beta chains below, sequenced in a study of PD-1 blockade in classical Hodgkin lymphoma. Each patient experienced a relapse that followed autologous stem cell transplantation, and brentuximab vedotin exposure varied. The method was immunoSEQ multiplex PCR; TCRdb's version includes in-frame clones alone and lacks a portion of them. The profile shows 110,000 or so clones, approximately 90% of them singletons. This specimen was peripheral blood mononuclear cells (PBMCs), taken before the second cycle of nivolumab. The receptors derive from a human donor with classical Hodgkin lymphoma.

V gene TRBV14 combines with J gene TRBJ2-3, with D unresolved. Germline-derived CDR1 and CDR2 are SGHDN and FVKESK. The V gene lost 0 bases and the J gene lost 3 bases, with 16 bases spanning the gap. The CDR3 sequence is 17 residues long. CDR3 in amino acids: CASSQDALRRTTDTQYF. The CDR3 DNA reads TGTGCCAGCAGCCAAGATGCTTTGCGGAGAACGACAGATACGCAGTATTTT.

The rearrangement joins TRBV28 to TRBJ1-2, with TRBD1 as a possible D gene (5 bases). Per the germline V gene, CDR1 is MDHEN and CDR2 is SYDVKM. The V end was cut by 10 bases, the J end by 3 bases, with 21 bases between. The CDR3 totals 15 residues. CDR3 sequence reads: CAITSGAGLHYGYTF. The CDR3 region has the DNA TGTGCCATTACGAGTGGGGCGGGGCTTCACTATGGCTACACCTTC.

DNA for the CDR3: TGCAGCGTTGTACTAGCGGCCTCCTACGAGCAGTACTTC. This codes for CSVVLAASYEQYF. The genes are TRBV29-1 and TRBJ2-7; 8 positions agree with TRBD2. Germline V gene data show CDR1 as SQVTM and CDR2 as ANQGSEA. The ends lost 4 bases at V and 0 bases at J; junction bases unmatched: 2. CDR3 size: 13 residues.

The chain is built from TRBV2 and TRBJ1-3; possible D gene TRBD1, 5 bases. This CDR3 is 17 amino acids long. Trimming cost V 4 bases and J 4 bases, with 20 bases left between them. CDR1 and CDR2 (germline): SNHLY, FYNNEI. The CDR3 DNA sequence: TGTGCCAGCAGTGCTCGAGGGGATGAAGCTAGGGGAAACACCATATATTTT. This codes for CASSARGDEARGNTIYF.

The rearrangement links TRBV4-2 to TRBJ2-1; perhaps TRBD1 as D (7 bases). Germline lookup yields CDR1 LGHNA and CDR2 YNFKEQ. CDR3 length equals 16 residues. The V gene lost 1 base and the J gene lost 6 bases, with 16 bases spanning the gap. Here the CDR3 reads CASSQVGAGGINEQFF. The CDR3 bases are TGTGCCAGCAGCCAAGTTGGGGCAGGGGGGATCAATGAGCAGTTCTTC.

The chain is built from TRBV5-1 and TRBJ1-4; 9 bases are a match to TRBD1. With 0 bases clipped from V and 5 bases from J, the junction kept 5 bases outside the gene matches. CDR1 is SGHRS and CDR2 is YFSETQ in the germline V gene. The CDR3 length is 16 residues. In nucleotides, the CDR3 is TGCGCCAGCAGCTTGGCCCCACAGGGGGCCAATGAAAAACTGTTTTTT. It is translated as CASSLAPQGANEKLFF. Variable domain in full (rest from reference TRBV5-1 and TRBJ1-4): KAGVTQTPRYLIKTRGQQVTLSCSPISGHRSVSWYQQTPGQGLQFLFEYFSETQRNKGNFPGRFSGRQFSNSRSEMNVSTLELGDSALYLCASSLAPQGANEKLFFGSGTQLSVL.

The CDR3 DNA sequence: TGTGCCAGCAGCTCCCGTGGCAGAGGTAGCAATCAGCCCCAGCATTTT. Protein sequence: CASSSRGRGSNQPQHF. V gene TRBV7-2 combines with J gene TRBJ1-5, with D uncertain. The germline V gene has CDR1 SGHTA and CDR2 FQGNSA. This CDR3 has 16 amino acids. The V end was cut by 4 bases, the J end by 0 bases, with 13 bases between. Based on the CDR3 plus reference TRBV7-2 and TRBJ1-5, the full variable domain is GAGVSQSPSNKVTEKGKDVELRCDPISGHTALYWYRQSLGQGLEFLIYFQGNSAPDKSGLPSDRFSAERTGGSVSTLTIQRTQQEDSAVYLCASSSRGRGSNQPQHFGDGTRLSIL.

This clone was seen once. The chain's CDR3 is CASSLTVDRMLLTNEKLFF. As DNA, the CDR3 is TGTGCCAGCAGCTTGACCGTGGACAGGATGCTTCTAACTAATGAAAAACTGTTTTTT. This chain links TRBV5-4 with TRBJ1-4; 7 positions agree with TRBD1. Germline-derived CDR1 and CDR2 are SGHNT and YYREEE (reference sequence). V lost 1 base to trimming and J lost 1 base; unmatched junction nucleotides: 13. The CDR3 covers 19 residues.

This clone was seen once. The chain carries TRBV7-9 and TRBJ1-3; 10 bases line up with TRBD1. With V trimmed by 5 bases and J by 3 bases, 13 bases remained unmatched. Germline lookup yields CDR1 SEHNR and CDR2 FQNEAQ (reference sequence). The CDR3 spans 18 residues. The CDR3 region has the DNA TGTGCCAGCAGCCCCACCGGTTGGGGGACAGGGGTTGGAAACACCATATATTTT. Translating gives CASSPTGWGTGVGNTIYF.

This sequence joins TRBV6-5 and TRBJ1-4; 7 bases match TRBD1. Germline V gene lookup returns CDR1 MNHEY and CDR2 SVGAGI. V lost 0 bases to trimming and J lost 4 bases; unmatched junction nucleotides: 5. This CDR3 is 16 amino acids long. Here the CDR3 DNA reads TGTGCCAGCAGTTACTCGGGGACAGCGGGTAATGAAAAACTGTTTTTT. It codes for CASSYSGTAGNEKLFF.

The chain carries TRBV5-1 and TRBJ2-6, with D tentatively TRBD2 (5 bases). CDR1 is SGHRS, CDR2 YFSETQ, per germline. The CDR3 contains 15 residues. V was pared by 6 bases and J by 3 bases, with 13 bases between. CDR3 loop: CASNPSGVGANVLTF. The CDR3 DNA sequence: TGCGCCAGCAACCCGTCCGGGGTTGGGGCCAACGTCCTGACTTTC.

The rearrangement joins TRBV27 to TRBJ2-7; no clear D gene. V gave up 5 bases and J gave up 6 bases, with 14 bases separating them. Germline assignment: CDR1 MNHEY and CDR2 SMNVEV (reference sequence). This CDR3 region has 13 residues. CDR3: CASSAAVRVEQYF. CDR3 bases: TGTGCCAGCAGTGCTGCCGTCCGGGTCGAGCAGTACTTC.

This chain links TRBV2 with TRBJ2-7; 13 bases map to TRBD2. The CDR3 has 14 residues. Unmatched junction bases numbered 4, after V lost 6 bases and J lost 5 bases. CDR1 and CDR2 from the germline V gene are SNHLY and FYNNEI. The CDR3, as DNA: TGTGCCAGCAGGGGGACTAGCGGGATGGACGAGCAGTACTTC. This codes for CASRGTSGMDEQYF.

The gene calls are TRBV29-1 and TRBJ1-1; D not resolved. V lost 7 bases, J lost 3 bases, and 15 bases lay in between. Germline CDR1 SQVTM, CDR2 ANQGSEA. The CDR3 consists of 13 residues. For the CDR3, the DNA is TGCAGCGCCGCCCAACGGCAGGACACTGAAGCTTTCTTT. It codes for CSAAQRQDTEAFF.

This clone showed up just a few times. The V gene is TRBV28, the J gene TRBJ1-1; D is ambiguous. This CDR3 region has 13 residues. The ends were cut back, 0 bases at V and 1 base at J, with 3 bases in the middle. Germline V gene data show CDR1 as MDHEN and CDR2 as SYDVKM. CDR3 residues: CASSLWGNTEAFF. The CDR3, as DNA: TGTGCCAGCAGTTTATGGGGGAACACTGAAGCTTTCTTT.

V is TRBV4-3 and J is TRBJ1-5, with a weak D call TRBD1 (6 bases). V was cut by 0 bases and J by 1 base, with 13 bases left in between. The CDR3 spans 17 residues. From germline, CDR1 is LGHNA and CDR2 YSLEER. CDR3 nucleotides: TGCGCCAGCAGCCAAGATTTGAACAGGGCCAGCAATCAGCCCCAGCATTTT. Residues: CASSQDLNRASNQPQHF.

The V call is TRBV19, the J call TRBJ2-2; 11 bases align to TRBD2. Looked up from germline, CDR1 is LNHDA and CDR2 is SQIVND (reference sequence). The length of the CDR3 is 17 residues. The V gene end was trimmed by 3 bases and the J gene end by 2 bases; junction bases not matched to a gene: 5. Here the CDR3 reads CASSMGLAEPNTGELFF. DNA for the CDR3: TGTGCCAGTAGTATGGGACTAGCGGAACCAAACACCGGGGAGCTGTTTTTT.

In DNA form, the CDR3 reads TGTGCCAGTAGTATTGGGGTAGCGGGAAAAAATGAGCAGTTCTTC. It translates to CASSIGVAGKNEQFF. This sequence joins TRBV19 and TRBJ2-1, with 8 positions matching TRBD2. Germline CDR1 reads LNHDA; CDR2 reads SQIVND (reference sequence). V shed 3 bases, J shed 7 bases, and the junction held 8 bases outside the gene matches. The CDR3 runs to 15 residues.

The rearrangement links TRBV11-3 to TRBJ2-1; 9 positions agree with TRBD2. The V segment lost 5 bases and the J segment 5 bases; nucleotides outside the gene matches: 7. The CDR3 sequence is 15 residues long. Germline CDR1 is SGHNT and CDR2 is YENEEA. This chain's CDR3 is CASSPRTSAHNEQFF. The CDR3 DNA follows: TGTGCCAGCAGCCCCAGGACTAGCGCCCACAATGAGCAGTTCTTC.

The chain couples TRBV7-6 to TRBJ2-7; 8 bases match TRBD2. J gave up 2 bases and V 5 bases, and 8 bases lay outside the gene matches. Germline V CDR1 and CDR2: SGHVS, FNYEAQ. The CDR3 totals 15 residues. CDR3 sequence (DNA): TGTGCCAGCAGCCCATCAAGCGGGAGCGCCTACGAGCAGTACTTC. Translation gives CASSPSSGSAYEQYF. The full variable domain, completed using reference TRBV7-6 and TRBJ2-7, is GAGVSQSPRYKVTKRGQDVALRCDPISGHVSLYWYRQALGQGPEFLTYFNYEAQQDKSGLPNDRFSAERPEGSISTLTIQRTEQRDSAMYRCASSPSSGSAYEQYFGPGTRLTVT.

The V and J genes are TRBV30 and TRBJ2-7; no reliable D call. With 4 bases removed from V and 2 bases from J, the gap between germline ends came to 15 bases. Germline V lookup: CDR1 GTSNPN, CDR2 SVGIG (reference sequence). This CDR3 comprises 14 residues. CDR3: CAWKSITKTYEQYF. For the CDR3, the DNA is TGTGCCTGGAAAAGCATAACGAAGACCTACGAGCAGTACTTC.

The chain carries TRBV29-1 and TRBJ2-7; a possible D gene is TRBD2 (5 bases). Germline CDR1 reads SQVTM; CDR2 reads ANQGSEA. V dropped 6 bases and J dropped 0 bases, with 9 bases sitting between them. This CDR3 spans 12 amino acids. DNA for the CDR3: TGCAGCGTGGGCGGGCTCTCCTACGAGCAGTACTTC. Translating gives CSVGGLSYEQYF.

CDR3 region: CASSSPEGYEQFF. The CDR3, as DNA: TGTGCCAGCAGCTCCCCCGAGGGCTATGAGCAGTTCTTC. This rearrangement joins TRBV11-3 to TRBJ2-1; D perhaps matches TRBD2 (5 bases). The CDR3 consists of 13 residues. V dropped 4 bases and J dropped 8 bases, with 12 bases sitting between them. The germline gives CDR1 SGHNT, CDR2 YENEEA.

The genes are TRBV6-1 and TRBJ1-1; no reliable D call. V lost 1 base to trimming and J lost 0 bases, with 9 bases between them. Germline V gene sequence: CDR1 MNHNS, CDR2 SASEGT. The CDR3 extends over 15 amino acids. This CDR3 is CASSEDRSLNTEAFF. The CDR3 nucleotides are TGTGCCAGCAGTGAAGACAGATCCTTGAACACTGAAGCTTTCTTT.

This chain joins TRBV5-1 and TRBJ1-2, with 12 nucleotides matching TRBD1. J was trimmed by 7 bases and V by 0 bases; bases with no gene match: 7. The germline V gene has CDR1 SGHRS and CDR2 YFSETQ. This CDR3 is 16 amino acids long. The CDR3 loop is CASSLVGQGALRGYTF. The CDR3 coding sequence is TGCGCCAGCAGCTTGGTGGGACAGGGGGCGCTTCGTGGCTACACCTTC. Full variable domain (outside the CDR3, taken from reference TRBV5-1 and TRBJ1-2): KAGVTQTPRYLIKTRGQQVTLSCSPISGHRSVSWYQQTPGQGLQFLFEYFSETQRNKGNFPGRFSGRQFSNSRSEMNVSTLELGDSALYLCASSLVGQGALRGYTFGSGTRLTVV.

The chain has TRBV4-3 and TRBJ2-1, with 7 bases identical to TRBD1. The trim removed 0 bases at V and 7 bases at J, leaving 6 bases unmatched. Per germline, CDR1 LGHNA and CDR2 YSLEER. This CDR3 has 15 amino acids. CDR3 amino acids: CASSQDYGRGNEQFF. CDR3 coding DNA: TGCGCCAGCAGCCAAGATTATGGCAGGGGGAATGAGCAGTTCTTC.

The chain recombines TRBV29-1 with TRBJ2-1; TRBD2 matches at 7 bases. V was pared by 0 bases and J by 3 bases, with 14 bases of the junction left unmatched. The CDR3 extends over 18 amino acids. The germline V gene has CDR1 SQVTM and CDR2 ANQGSEA. As DNA, the CDR3 is TGCAGCGTTGAAGAAACGGGACTACTCATTTCCCGCTACAATGAGCAGTTCTTC. Protein: CSVEETGLLISRYNEQFF.

V usage is TRBV5-6 and J usage is TRBJ2-3; 8 positions match TRBD2. Germline CDR1 and CDR2: SGHDT and YYEEEE. Unmatched junction bases numbered 6, after V lost 1 base and J lost 2 bases. This CDR3 has 16 amino acids. CDR3 residues: CASSLSPGRATDTQYF. CDR3 DNA: TGTGCCAGCAGCTTGTCCCCCGGGAGGGCCACAGATACGCAGTATTTT.